This TCR beta chain was recovered during a study of beta chain features in type 1 diabetes. Reverse transcription of all isolated RNA meant that expressed TCRB transcripts were sequenced. Using immunoSEQ multiplex PCR, the repertoire was profiled, and TCRdb retains in-frame clones only, with some absent. This sample yields about 470,000 clones, of which approximately 31% are seen a single time; around 0.065% belongs to the top ten. CDR3 length: 15 amino acids. Germline V CDR1 and CDR2: SGHRS, YFSETQ. V was trimmed by 1 base and J by 5 bases, leaving 15 bases between them. The chain combines TRBV5-1 with TRBJ2-5; possible D gene TRBD1, 5 bases. The sequence derives from a man aged 18 to 30 in good health. Sequencing used naive CD4+ T cells from blood. CDR3 sequence reads: CASSLIPAGQETQYF. Written as DNA, the CDR3 is TGCGCCAGCAGCTTGATACCTGCAGGGCAGGAGACCCAGTACTTC.